This T cell receptor (beta chain) was sequenced in a study of blood T cell repertoires in COVID-19. Clones were read by immunoSEQ multiplex PCR, and TCRdb kept only the in-frame ones, dropping some. Of about 180,000 clones detected, roughly 80% appear once; the ten largest clones hold approximately 15%. Germline CDR1 MNHEY, CDR2 SVGAGI. There are 15 residues in the CDR3. V shed 5 bases and J shed 0 bases, with 12 bases lying between them. A COVID-19 case had been met by exposed participants during the 2 weeks before study entry. This chain joins TRBV6-5 and TRBJ2-3; tentative D call: TRBD1 (6 bases). Sequencing was performed on PBMCs or T cells enriched from blood (not recorded which). The receptor's source is a man aged 60 to 75 who had been exposed to COVID-19. CDR3 nucleotides: TGTGCCAGCAGTCCCTCGGGACAAAGCACAGATACGCAGTATTTT. It encodes CASSPSGQSTDTQYF.